This TCR beta chain was sequenced for a study of blood T cell repertoires in COVID-19. Overall study: Nucleic acid was either cDNA or gDNA, and it came from T cells, B-cell-depleted T cells, or PBMCs.

The CDR3 extends over 16 amino acids. Trimming took 5 bases from V and 3 from J; bases not matched to a gene: 10. From germline, CDR1 is MNHEY and CDR2 SVGEGT. How the authors handled the data: Amplification with reference gene primers provided the estimates of nucleated cell counts. TCRdb keeps only in-frame clones here, not all; method: immunoSEQ multiplex PCR. The DNA gave D and trimming, while V, J and clone size come from that table. This sample has around 300,000 clones; 75% to 95% occur once, and the top ten carry 6.5% to 8%. This chain uses TRBV6-2 or TRBV6-3 with TRBJ2-7; 10 bases line up with TRBD2. The TCR comes from a woman in her thirties with COVID-19, enrolled during active disease. The source material was peripheral blood. The CDR3: CASSTLTSGKLYEQYF. The CDR3 region has the DNA TGTGCCAGCAGTACCCTAACTAGCGGGAAGCTCTACGAGCAGTACTTC.